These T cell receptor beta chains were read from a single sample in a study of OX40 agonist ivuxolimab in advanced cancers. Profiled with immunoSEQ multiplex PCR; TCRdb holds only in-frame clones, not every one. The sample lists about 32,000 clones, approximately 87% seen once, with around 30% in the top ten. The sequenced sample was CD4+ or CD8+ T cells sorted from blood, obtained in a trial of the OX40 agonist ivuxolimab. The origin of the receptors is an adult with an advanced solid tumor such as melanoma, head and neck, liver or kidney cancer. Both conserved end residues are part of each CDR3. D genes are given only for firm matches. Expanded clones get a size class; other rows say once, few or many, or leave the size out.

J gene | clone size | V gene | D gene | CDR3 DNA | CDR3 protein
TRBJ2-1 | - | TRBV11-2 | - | TGTGCCAGCAGCCCCGACTCGGCTCCTTATAATGAGCAGTTCTTC | CASSPDSAPYNEQFF
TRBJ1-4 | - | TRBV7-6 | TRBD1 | TGTGCCAGCAGCGCCCCGGGACAGGGATACGAAAAACTGTTTTTT | CASSAPGQGYEKLFF
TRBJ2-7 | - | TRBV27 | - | TGTGCCAGCAGTTTGGGGACACCTTACGAGCAGTACTTC | CASSLGTPYEQYF
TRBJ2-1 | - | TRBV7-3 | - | TGTGCCAGCAGCTTTGATGCCGGGACACCGTACAATGAGCAGTTCTTC | CASSFDAGTPYNEQFF
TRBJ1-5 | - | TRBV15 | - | TGTGCCACCAGCAGAGATCAACTGCTTTATCAGCCCCAGCATTTT | CATSRDQLLYQPQHF
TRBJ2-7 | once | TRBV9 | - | TGTGCCAGCAGCCCCTGGACCGGCCGCAGGGGAGTCTACGAGCAGTACTTC | CASSPWTGRRGVYEQYF
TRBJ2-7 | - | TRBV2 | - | TGTGCCAGCAGTGAATTAATTCGATCCTCCTACGAGCAGTACTTC | CASSELIRSSYEQYF
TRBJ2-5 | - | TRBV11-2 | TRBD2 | TGTGCCAGCAGCTTGTTAGCGGGGGAGACCCAGTACTTC | CASSLLAGETQYF
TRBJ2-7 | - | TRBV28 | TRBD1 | TGTGCCAGCAGTTTATACAGGGGCCGACCGTTCTACGAGCAGTACTTC | CASSLYRGRPFYEQYF
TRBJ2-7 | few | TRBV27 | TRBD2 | TGTGCCAGCAGCCCGATTGGGACTAGCGGATTCTACGAGCAGTACTTC | CASSPIGTSGFYEQYF
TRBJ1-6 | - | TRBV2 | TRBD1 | TGTGCCAGCGGGCAGGGGGGTTCACCCCTCCACTTT | CASGQGGSPLHF
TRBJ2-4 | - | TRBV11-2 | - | TGTGCCAGCAGCTTAGTTAGCAGTTTAGCCAAAAACATTCAGTACTTC | CASSLVSSLAKNIQYF
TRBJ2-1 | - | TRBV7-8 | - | TGTGCCAGCAGCGCGGACGCGTACAATGAGCAGTTCTTC | CASSADAYNEQFF
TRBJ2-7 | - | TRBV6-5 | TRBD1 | TGTGCCAGCAGTTACGGACAGGGCTCCTACGAGCAGTACTTC | CASSYGQGSYEQYF
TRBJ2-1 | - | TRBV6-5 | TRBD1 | TGTGCCAGCAGTTACGGGACAGGGCGCAATGAGCAGTTCTTC | CASSYGTGRNEQFF
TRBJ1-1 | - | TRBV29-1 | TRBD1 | TGCAGCGCCCCCGGGAGGGGGCGCGGGAACACTGAAGCTTTCTTT | CSAPGRGRGNTEAFF
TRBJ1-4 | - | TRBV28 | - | TGTGCCAGCGCTCCCTTTCGTCCTTCAGGAGAAAAACTGTTTTTT | CASAPFRPSGEKLFF
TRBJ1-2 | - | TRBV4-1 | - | TGCGCCAGCAGCCAAGAGGGATCGGCCTATGGCTACACCTTC | CASSQEGSAYGYTF
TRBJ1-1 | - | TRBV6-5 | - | TGTGCCAGCAATTTACAGGGGAACACTGAAGCTTTCTTT | CASNLQGNTEAFF
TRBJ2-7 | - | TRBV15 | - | TGTGCCACCAGCAGTAGGAGGTCTAGCCCGTACGAGCAGTACTTC | CATSSRRSSPYEQYF
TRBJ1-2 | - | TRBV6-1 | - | TGTGCCAGCAGCTATCAACACCACTTAAACTATGGCTACACCTTC | CASSYQHHLNYGYTF
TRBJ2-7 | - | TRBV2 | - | TGTGCCAGCAGCTCTAAACCCTACGAGCAGTACTTC | CASSSKPYEQYF
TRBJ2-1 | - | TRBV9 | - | TGTGCCAGCAGCGGCCGGGAGTACAATGAGCAGTTCTTC | CASSGREYNEQFF
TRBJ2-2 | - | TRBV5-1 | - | TGCGCCAGCAGCTTCCGACTGAGAACGAACACCGGGGAGCTGTTTTTT | CASSFRLRTNTGELFF
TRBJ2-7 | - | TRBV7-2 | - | TGTGCCAGCAGCTTAGCCGGGAGTTCCTACGAGCAGTACTTC | CASSLAGSSYEQYF
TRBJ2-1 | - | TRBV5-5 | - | TGTGCCAGCAGCTTGGGTGGCACTGAGCAGTTCTTC | CASSLGGTEQFF
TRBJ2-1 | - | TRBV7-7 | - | TGTGCTAGCAGCTTAGAGTCTAGCGCCTCCTACAATGAGCAGTTCTTC | CASSLESSASYNEQFF
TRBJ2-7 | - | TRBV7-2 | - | TGTGCCAGCAGCTTACCGGGAATCTGGGAGCAGTACTTC | CASSLPGIWEQYF
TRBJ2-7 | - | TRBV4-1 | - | TGCGCCAGCAGCCAAGCTTTGGGCAGGGTAGGCGAGCAGTACTTC | CASSQALGRVGEQYF